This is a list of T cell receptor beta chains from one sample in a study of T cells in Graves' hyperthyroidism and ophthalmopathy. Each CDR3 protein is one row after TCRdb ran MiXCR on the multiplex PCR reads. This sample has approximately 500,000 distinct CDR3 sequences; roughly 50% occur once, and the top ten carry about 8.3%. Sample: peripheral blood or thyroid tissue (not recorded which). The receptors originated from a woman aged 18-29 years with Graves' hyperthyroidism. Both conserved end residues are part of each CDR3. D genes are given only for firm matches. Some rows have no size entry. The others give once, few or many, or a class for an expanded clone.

CASNSERDYEQYF TRBJ2-7 NA TRBV7-8 TRBD2
CASSLRIQGPEAFF TRBJ1-1 NA TRBV7-2 NA
CASSSPGRSNEQFF TRBJ2-1 few TRBV7-9 NA
CASSSRGGEGNQPQHF TRBJ1-5 many TRBV13 NA
CASSEYQGARNTDTQYF TRBJ2-3 few TRBV25-1 TRBD1
CASSFYGQVDTGELFF TRBJ2-2 few TRBV5-1 TRBD1
CASSGGGASNTF TRBJ1-2 NA TRBV7-9 NA
CASSLDILFYEQYF TRBJ2-7 many TRBV12-3/TRBV12-4 NA
CASRTSGSLETQYF TRBJ2-5 NA TRBV25-1 TRBD2
CSGLGLAESYNEQFF NA NA TRBV29-1 TRBD2
CSARDRDSLYEQYF TRBJ2-7 many TRBV20-1 NA
CATSDPGQGGNQPQHF TRBJ1-5 many TRBV24-1 TRBD1
CASSQDVRTGGFF TRBJ2-7 many TRBV4-1 TRBD1
CSARGTSDELEAFF TRBJ1-1 NA TRBV20-1 NA
CASSSPGEGKDIGELFF TRBJ2-2 NA TRBV7-3 NA
CSSQEVSYEQYF TRBJ2-7 NA TRBV29-1 NA
CASSYPSPYEQYF TRBJ2-7 many TRBV7-9 NA
CASSQRTGDNEKLFF TRBJ1-4 many TRBV14 TRBD1
CASREDRGQAFF TRBJ1-1 NA TRBV2 TRBD1
CASGITGELFF TRBJ2-2 many TRBV7-2 NA
CASSPRRQINEKLLF TRBJ1-4 NA TRBV4-3 NA
CSARELAGVSEQYF TRBJ2-7 many TRBV20-1 TRBD2
CASSETPGTLYTF TRBJ1-2 NA TRBV2 NA
CASSSLFEGAQYF TRBJ2-5 NA TRBV5-6 NA
CASSYSNRGTDTQYF TRBJ2-3 NA TRBV6-5 NA
CASSGTGTGGETQYF TRBJ2-5 NA TRBV9 TRBD1
CASSPGQGGNSNQPQHF TRBJ1-5 many TRBV12-3/TRBV12-4 TRBD1
CASSPGGPNTGELFF TRBJ2-2 many TRBV27 NA
CASSRNGREQYF TRBJ2-7 NA TRBV2 NA
CAISTGWGRATLNSPLHF NA NA TRBV10-3 NA
CSAPPGLVDTQYF TRBJ2-3 few TRBV20-1 NA
CASRHGGSSYNEQFF TRBJ2-1 once TRBV10-1 TRBD2
CSVGGWGDTEAFF TRBJ1-1 many TRBV29-1 NA
CSYTGQSYEQYF TRBJ2-7 NA TRBV29-1 NA
CASSDKGARYEQYF TRBJ2-7 many TRBV5-1 TRBD1
CASSQTGATEAFF TRBJ1-1 many TRBV5-1 TRBD1
CASKDAGF TRBJ2-2 NA TRBV2 NA
CASRPGTSDSYSPLHF TRBJ1-6 NA TRBV13 NA
CASSRSGQGSSYEQYF TRBJ2-7 NA TRBV14 TRBD1
CASSERSGNNSPLHF TRBJ1-6 many TRBV2 NA
CASSWTTDEQFF NA NA TRBV7-6 NA
CAISDSRMYEQYF TRBJ2-7 many TRBV10-3 NA
CAASGRVNTGELFF TRBJ2-2 NA TRBV19 TRBD2
CASGLVLRGGGNEQYF TRBJ2-7 NA TRBV12-5 TRBD2